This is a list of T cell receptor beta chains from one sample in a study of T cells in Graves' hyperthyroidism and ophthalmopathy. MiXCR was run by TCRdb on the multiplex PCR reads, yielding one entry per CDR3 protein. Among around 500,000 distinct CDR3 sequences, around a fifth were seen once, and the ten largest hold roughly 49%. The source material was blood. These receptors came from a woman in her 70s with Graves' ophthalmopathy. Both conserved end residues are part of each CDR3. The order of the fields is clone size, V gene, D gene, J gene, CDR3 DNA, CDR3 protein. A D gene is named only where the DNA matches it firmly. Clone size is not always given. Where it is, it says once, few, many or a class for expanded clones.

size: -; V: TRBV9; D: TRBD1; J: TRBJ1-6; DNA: TGTGCCAGCAGCGGGGGACAGGCCAAGAATTCACCCCTCCACTTT; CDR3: CASSGGQAKNSPLHF
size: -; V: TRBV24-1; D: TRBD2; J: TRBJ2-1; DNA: TGTGCCACCAGTGAACTAGCGGGCATAAATGAGCAGTTCTTC; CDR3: CATSELAGINEQFF
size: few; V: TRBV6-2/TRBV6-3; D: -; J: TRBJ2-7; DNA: TGTGCCAGCAGCCACTTTGGCGGGTCCTCCTACGAGCAGTACTTC; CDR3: CASSHFGGSSYEQYF
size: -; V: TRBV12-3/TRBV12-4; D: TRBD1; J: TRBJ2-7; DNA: TGTGCCAGCAGGAACCGGGACAGGGACGAGCAGTACTTC; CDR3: CASRNRDRDEQYF
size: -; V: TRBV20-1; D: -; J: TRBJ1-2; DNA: TGCAGTGCTAGATTACGGGGGGGCGAGGCTAACTATGGCTACACCTTC; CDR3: CSARLRGGEANYGYTF
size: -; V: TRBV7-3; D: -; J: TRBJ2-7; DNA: TGTGCCAGCAGCTCCCTCCCCCCCTACGAGCAGTACTTC; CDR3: CASSSLPPYEQYF
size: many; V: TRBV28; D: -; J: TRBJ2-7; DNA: TGTGCCAGCAGTTTAAGTTGGGTTACCTACGAGCAGTACTTC; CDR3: CASSLSWVTYEQYF
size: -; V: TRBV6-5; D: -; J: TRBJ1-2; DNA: TGTGCCAGCAGTTACACATACAGGGAAGGAGGCTACACCTTC; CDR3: CASSYTYREGGYTF
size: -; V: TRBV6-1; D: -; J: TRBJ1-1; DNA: TGTGCCAGCAATAGAAATAGGAACACTGAAGCTTTCTTT; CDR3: CASNRNRNTEAFF
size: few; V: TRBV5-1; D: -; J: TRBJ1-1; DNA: TGCGCCAGCAGCTTGAGGGGGGCTTTGGGCACTGAAGCTTTCTTT; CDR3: CASSLRGALGTEAFF
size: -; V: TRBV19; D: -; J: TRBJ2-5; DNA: TGTGCCAGTAGTCCGGAAGAAGGCACTCGAGGGACCCAGTACTTC; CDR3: CASSPEEGTRGTQYF
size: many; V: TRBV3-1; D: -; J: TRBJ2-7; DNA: TGTGCCAGCAGCCTGGAGGGTATCTCCTACGAGCAGTACTTC; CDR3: CASSLEGISYEQYF
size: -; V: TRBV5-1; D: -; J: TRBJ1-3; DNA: TGCGCCAGCAGCTTGATGGGGGCTGGAAACACCATATATTTT; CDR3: CASSLMGAGNTIYF
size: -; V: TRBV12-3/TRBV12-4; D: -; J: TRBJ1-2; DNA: TGTGCCAGCAGTTTTGGCAGGGCCTCGTTCTATGGCTACACCTTC; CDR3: CASSFGRASFYGYTF
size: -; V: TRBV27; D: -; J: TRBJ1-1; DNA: TGTGCCAGCAGTTTATCCTTCTACACTGAAGCTTTCTTT; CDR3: CASSLSFYTEAFF
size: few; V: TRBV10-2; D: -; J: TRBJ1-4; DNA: TGCGCCAGCAGTGATCTGGGAAGAGGAGTATTAACTAATGAAAAACTGTTTTTT; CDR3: CASSDLGRGVLTNEKLFF
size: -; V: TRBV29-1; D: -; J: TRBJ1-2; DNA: TGCAGCGTTGAGAATAACTATGGCTACACCTTC; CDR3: CSVENNYGYTF
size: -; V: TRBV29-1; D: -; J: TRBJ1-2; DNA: TGCAGCGTTGTAGGTAGGGGCCCCTATGGCTACACCTTC; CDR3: CSVVGRGPYGYTF
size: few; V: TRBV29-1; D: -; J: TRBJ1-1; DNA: TGCAGCGTTGTCAGGGTCGGGGAAGCTTTCTTT; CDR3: CSVVRVGEAFF
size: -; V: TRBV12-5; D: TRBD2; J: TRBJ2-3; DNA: TGTGCTAGTGCTCAACCGGGACTAGCAGCCACAGATACGCAGTATTTT; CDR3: CASAQPGLAATDTQYF
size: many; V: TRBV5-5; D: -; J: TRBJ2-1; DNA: TGTGCCAGCAGCTTGGTAGGGGCCGTGGAGGAGTTCTTC; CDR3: CASSLVGAVEEFF
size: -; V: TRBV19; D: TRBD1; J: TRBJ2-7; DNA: TGTGCCAGTAGGTCACTACAGGGGAATAAGGACGAGCAGTACTTC; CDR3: CASRSLQGNKDEQYF
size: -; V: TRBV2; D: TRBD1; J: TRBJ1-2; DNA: TGTGCCAGCATAGGGACAGGAGTCTTAGGCTACACCTTC; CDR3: CASIGTGVLGYTF
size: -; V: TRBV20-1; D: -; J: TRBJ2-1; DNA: TGCAGTGACAGAGAGCGGGACAATGAGCAGTTCTTC; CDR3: CSDRERDNEQFF
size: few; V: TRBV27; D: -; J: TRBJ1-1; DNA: TGTGCCAGCAGTTTTAACGGGGCGGCTGAAGCTTTCTTT; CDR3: CASSFNGAAEAFF
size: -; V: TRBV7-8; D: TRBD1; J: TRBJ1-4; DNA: TGTGCCAGCAGCCGTACGGACAGGGGAAGAGGTGGGGGGCCTGAAAAACTGTTTTTT; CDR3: CASSRTDRGRGGGPEKLFF
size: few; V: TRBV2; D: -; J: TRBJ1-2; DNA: TGTGCCAGCAGTGAAAACAGTCTTAGCGGCTACACCTTC; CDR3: CASSENSLSGYTF
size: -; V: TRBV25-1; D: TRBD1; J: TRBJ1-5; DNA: TGTGCCAGCAGTGCATCCGGGACAGTTAATCAGCCCCAGCATTTT; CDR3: CASSASGTVNQPQHF
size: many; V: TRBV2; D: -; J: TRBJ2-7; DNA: TGTGCCAGCAGTGGACTAAACTCCTACGAGCAGTACTTC; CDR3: CASSGLNSYEQYF
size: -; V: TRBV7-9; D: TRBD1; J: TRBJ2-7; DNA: TGTGCCAGCAGCCTCGGGACAGGGCTGGAAAAGCAGTACTTC; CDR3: CASSLGTGLEKQYF
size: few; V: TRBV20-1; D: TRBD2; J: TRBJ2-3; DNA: TGCAGTGCAATGACCGGGACTAGCCAAGCAGATACGCAGTATTTT; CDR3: CSAMTGTSQADTQYF
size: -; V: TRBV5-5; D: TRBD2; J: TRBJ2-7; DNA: TGTGCCAGCAGCTTTAAGTGGGAGGGCCTTACGCAGTACTTC; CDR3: CASSFKWEGLTQYF
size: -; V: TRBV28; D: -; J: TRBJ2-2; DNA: TGTGCCAGCAGTTTTGTAGGAGAGAACACCGGGGAGCTGTTTTTT; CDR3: CASSFVGENTGELFF
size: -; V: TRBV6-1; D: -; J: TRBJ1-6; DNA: TGTGCCAGCAGTGAACAGGGGATGGGTAGGAACTCACCCCTCCACTTT; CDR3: CASSEQGMGRNSPLHF
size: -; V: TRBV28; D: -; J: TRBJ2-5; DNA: TGTGCCAGCATGCCAGGTCCCCAAGAGACCCAGTACTTC; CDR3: CASMPGPQETQYF
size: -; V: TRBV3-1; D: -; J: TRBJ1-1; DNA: TGTGCCAGCAGCCCTAAAGGAGGGGGTATCACTGAAGCTTTCTTT; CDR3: CASSPKGGGITEAFF
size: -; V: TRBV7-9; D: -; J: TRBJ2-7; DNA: TGTGCCAGCAAGGACGGAGGAGCTTACGAGCAGTACTTC; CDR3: CASKDGGAYEQYF
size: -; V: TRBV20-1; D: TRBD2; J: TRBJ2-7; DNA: TGCAGTGCTAGCCCGGGGGGGGGGACTTACGAGCAGTACTTC; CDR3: CSASPGGGTYEQYF
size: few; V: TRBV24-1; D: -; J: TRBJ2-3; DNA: TGTGCCACCAGTGATCCCCCTACGGGACTTAGCACAGATACGCAGTATTTT; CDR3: CATSDPPTGLSTDTQYF
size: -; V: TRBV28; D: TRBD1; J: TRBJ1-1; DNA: TGTGCCAGCAGTCCTACAGGGGGAGGGACTGAAGCTTTCTTT; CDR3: CASSPTGGGTEAFF
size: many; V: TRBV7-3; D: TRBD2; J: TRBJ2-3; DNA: TGTGCCAGCAGCACGGGACTAGCGCCAAGCACAGATACGCAGTATTTT; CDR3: CASSTGLAPSTDTQYF
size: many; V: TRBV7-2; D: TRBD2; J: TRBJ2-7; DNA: TGTGCCAGCAGCTCCCCGGGACTAGCGGGAATCGAGCAGTACTTC; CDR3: CASSSPGLAGIEQYF
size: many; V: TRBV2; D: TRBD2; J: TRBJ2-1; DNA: TGTGCCAGCAGAAGGGACTATCTTTCATACAATGAGCAGTTCTTC; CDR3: CASRRDYLSYNEQFF
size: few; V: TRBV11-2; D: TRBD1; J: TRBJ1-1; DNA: TGTGCCAGCAGTTTTGGGTTAAAGGGGGCGAGGAACACTGAAGCTTTCTTT; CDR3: CASSFGLKGARNTEAFF
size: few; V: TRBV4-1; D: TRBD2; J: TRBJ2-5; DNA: TGCGCCAGCAGCCAAGGGGTGGGTAGCGGGAGGTCCCAAGAGACCCAGTACTTC; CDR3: CASSQGVGSGRSQETQYF
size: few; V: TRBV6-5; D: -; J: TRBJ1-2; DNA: TGTGCCAGCAGTTACCCGGACCCCAGAGGCTATGGCTACACCTTC; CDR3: CASSYPDPRGYGYTF
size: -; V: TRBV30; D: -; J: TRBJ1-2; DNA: TGTGCCTGGAGTGTACTGGCAGGGGGCTACACCTTC; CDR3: CAWSVLAGGYTF
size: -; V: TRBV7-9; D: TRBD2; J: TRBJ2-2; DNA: TGTGCCAGCAGCCCCCTTTGGGGGGGAATGACCGGGGAGCTGTTTTTT; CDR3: CASSPLWGGMTGELFF
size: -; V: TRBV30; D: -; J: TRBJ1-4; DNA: TGTGCCTGGAGTGCACCCCATAGGGTCGGAGAAAAACTGTTTTTT; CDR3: CAWSAPHRVGEKLFF
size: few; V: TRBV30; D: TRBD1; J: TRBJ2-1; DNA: TGTGCCTGGAGTTACGGGACAGTTTACAATGAGCAGTTCTTC; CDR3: CAWSYGTVYNEQFF
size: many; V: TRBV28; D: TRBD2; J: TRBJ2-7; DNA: TGTGCCAGCAGAAATAGCGGGAGTCCCTACGAGCAGTACTTC; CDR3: CASRNSGSPYEQYF
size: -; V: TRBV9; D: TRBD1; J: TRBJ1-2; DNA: TGTGCCAGCAGCCTAGGTGAGGGGGCGGTCGTTTATGGCTACACCTTC; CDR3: CASSLGEGAVVYGYTF
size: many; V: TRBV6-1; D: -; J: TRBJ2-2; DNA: TGTGCCAGCAGCCGCACAGGCACCGGGGAGCTGTTTTTT; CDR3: CASSRTGTGELFF
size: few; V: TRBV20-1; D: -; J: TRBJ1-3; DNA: TGCAGTGCTATACAGCCTGGAAACACCATATATTTT; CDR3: CSAIQPGNTIYF
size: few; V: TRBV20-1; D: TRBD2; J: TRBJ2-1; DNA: TGCAGTGCTAGGTTCCTAGCGGGACTCGGTGAGCAGTTCTTC; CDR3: CSARFLAGLGEQFF